A selection of T cell receptor beta chains follows, all from one sample in a study of regulatory T cells in long-lasting Graves disease. TCRdb re-derived calls from the multiplex PCR reads in MiXCR, one entry per CDR3 protein. The table records approximately 350,000 distinct CDR3 sequences, 12% of them present only once. Another study also made use of these data, one on T cells in Graves' hyperthyroidism and ophthalmopathy.

The specimen comprised peripheral blood mononuclear cells (PBMCs), sampled at new diagnosis, from a patient treated with antithyroid drugs. The receptors were gathered from a woman between 18 and 29 years old with Graves disease. Each CDR3 is given with its conserved first and last residue. Fields, in order: J gene, clone size, V gene, D gene, CDR3 DNA, CDR3 protein. The D gene is left open where the match is weak. The listing skips clone size in some rows; elsewhere it reads once, few, many or a size class.

J gene: TRBJ2-5
clone size: many
V gene: TRBV28
D gene: TRBD2
CDR3 DNA: TGTGCCAGCAGCTCCGCCTCTGCGGGGGGAGAGACCCAGTACTTC
CDR3 protein: CASSSASAGGETQYF

J gene: TRBJ2-7
clone size: many
V gene: TRBV28
D gene: .
CDR3 DNA: TGTGCCAGCAGGCGCCCGGGGCGTTTCTACGAGCAGTACTTC
CDR3 protein: CASRRPGRFYEQYF

J gene: TRBJ2-2
clone size: .
V gene: TRBV6-2/TRBV6-3
D gene: .
CDR3 DNA: TGTGCCAGCAGTTTTGAAGCCGGGGAGCTGTTTTTT
CDR3 protein: CASSFEAGELFF

J gene: TRBJ2-7
clone size: .
V gene: TRBV6-5
D gene: TRBD2
CDR3 DNA: TGTGCCAGCAGTTACTCCCTAGCGGGAGCGGTCTACGAGCAGTACTTC
CDR3 protein: CASSYSLAGAVYEQYF

J gene: TRBJ2-3
clone size: many
V gene: TRBV7-2
D gene: TRBD2
CDR3 DNA: TGTGCCAGCAGCCCAACTAGCGGGAGGGCAGATACGCAGTATTTT
CDR3 protein: CASSPTSGRADTQYF

J gene: TRBJ1-2
clone size: .
V gene: TRBV12-3/TRBV12-4
D gene: TRBD1
CDR3 DNA: TGTGCCAGCACCAACCCTGACAGGGGCCGTTATAACTATGGCTACACCTTC
CDR3 protein: CASTNPDRGRYNYGYTF

J gene: TRBJ1-2
clone size: few
V gene: TRBV28
D gene: .
CDR3 DNA: TGTGCCAGCAGTACACGGGCCGTTTATGGCTACACCTTC
CDR3 protein: CASSTRAVYGYTF

J gene: TRBJ2-7
clone size: few
V gene: TRBV5-1
D gene: .
CDR3 DNA: TGCGCCAGCAGCGGTGCTGATTCGAACCCGGTCGACAGATACAATGAGCAGTACTTC
CDR3 protein: CASSGADSNPVDRYNEQYF

J gene: TRBJ2-1
clone size: .
V gene: TRBV4-2
D gene: TRBD2
CDR3 DNA: TGTGCCAGCAGCCATTTGGGACTAGCGGGGAATGAGCAGTTCTTC
CDR3 protein: CASSHLGLAGNEQFF

J gene: TRBJ2-1
clone size: .
V gene: TRBV7-2
D gene: .
CDR3 DNA: TGTGCCAGCAGCACTTCTCTAGCTCGTCCTTACAATGAGCAGTTCTTC
CDR3 protein: CASSTSLARPYNEQFF

J gene: TRBJ1-2
clone size: .
V gene: TRBV9
D gene: TRBD1
CDR3 DNA: TGTGCCAGCAGCGTAGCTAACAGGGGCCCGGAAATTAACTATGGCTACACCTTC
CDR3 protein: CASSVANRGPEINYGYTF

J gene: TRBJ2-1
clone size: many
V gene: TRBV20-1
D gene: TRBD2
CDR3 DNA: TGCAGTGGGGGTCGGGGGACTAGCGAGCAGTTCTTC
CDR3 protein: CSGGRGTSEQFF

J gene: TRBJ2-7
clone size: few
V gene: TRBV7-2
D gene: .
CDR3 DNA: TGTGCCAGCAGCTTAGGACCAGGTGCCTCCTACGAGCAGTACTTC
CDR3 protein: CASSLGPGASYEQYF

J gene: TRBJ2-2
clone size: many
V gene: TRBV27
D gene: TRBD2
CDR3 DNA: TGTGCCAGCAGTGCCGGGCCTGGGGGGGACACCGGGGAGCTGTTTTTT
CDR3 protein: CASSAGPGGDTGELFF

J gene: TRBJ1-6
clone size: many
V gene: TRBV6-1
D gene: .
CDR3 DNA: TGTGCCAGCAGCGGGCCTTCAACCAATTCACCCCTCCACTTT
CDR3 protein: CASSGPSTNSPLHF

J gene: TRBJ2-2
clone size: many
V gene: TRBV6-5
D gene: .
CDR3 DNA: TGTGCCAGCAGTTCTCCCCGGCCGGGCAGCGCGAACACCGGGGAGCTGTTTTTT
CDR3 protein: CASSSPRPGSANTGELFF

J gene: TRBJ2-6
clone size: many
V gene: TRBV25-1
D gene: .
CDR3 DNA: TGTGCCAGCAGTCCCCGGGACGGAAGCTCTGGGGCCAACGTCCTGACTTTC
CDR3 protein: CASSPRDGSSGANVLTF

J gene: TRBJ1-4
clone size: .
V gene: TRBV20-1
D gene: TRBD1
CDR3 DNA: TGCAGTGCTAGAGCAGGACAGGGACTTAATGAAAAACTGTTTTTT
CDR3 protein: CSARAGQGLNEKLFF

J gene: TRBJ1-1
clone size: many
V gene: TRBV7-2
D gene: TRBD1
CDR3 DNA: TGTGCCAGCAGCTTAGAGGCTGGACAGGTTAAGGAAGCTTTCTTT
CDR3 protein: CASSLEAGQVKEAFF

J gene: TRBJ2-1
clone size: many
V gene: TRBV20-1
D gene: TRBD2
CDR3 DNA: TGCAGTGCTACTAGCGGCCCACTTAGCTCCTACAATGAGCAGTTCTTC
CDR3 protein: CSATSGPLSSYNEQFF

J gene: TRBJ2-7
clone size: .
V gene: TRBV19
D gene: TRBD1
CDR3 DNA: TGTGCCAGTATGCCGGGACAGGGAATCCACGAGCAGTACTTC
CDR3 protein: CASMPGQGIHEQYF

J gene: TRBJ2-7
clone size: few
V gene: TRBV14
D gene: .
CDR3 DNA: TGTGCCAGCAGCCAAGATGCCCCGGGGAGCTCCTACGAGCAGTACTTC
CDR3 protein: CASSQDAPGSSYEQYF

J gene: TRBJ1-1
clone size: many
V gene: TRBV6-2/TRBV6-3
D gene: .
CDR3 DNA: TGTGCCAGCAGTGAAGGAAAAGGGTTTATCATGAACACTGAAGCTTTCTTT
CDR3 protein: CASSEGKGFIMNTEAFF

J gene: TRBJ1-1
clone size: few
V gene: TRBV5-1
D gene: .
CDR3 DNA: TGCGCCAGCAGCCCGGTTTGGGTGGGGCAAGCTAACACTGAAGCTTTCTTT
CDR3 protein: CASSPVWVGQANTEAFF

J gene: TRBJ2-1
clone size: many
V gene: TRBV10-3
D gene: .
CDR3 DNA: TGTGCCATCATTTTGACCGCGGATCGGCGGGGCAATGAGCAGTTCTTC
CDR3 protein: CAIILTADRRGNEQFF

J gene: TRBJ2-1
clone size: .
V gene: TRBV3-1
D gene: TRBD2
CDR3 DNA: TGTGCCAGCAGCCAAACCGGGACTAGCGGGAGGGCCCCCTACAATGAGCAGTTCTTC
CDR3 protein: CASSQTGTSGRAPYNEQFF

J gene: TRBJ1-1
clone size: .
V gene: TRBV12-3/TRBV12-4
D gene: .
CDR3 DNA: TGTGCCAGCAGTTCCCATGGAGGCGGGGAAGCTTTCTTT
CDR3 protein: CASSSHGGGEAFF

J gene: TRBJ1-1
clone size: .
V gene: TRBV12-5
D gene: .
CDR3 DNA: TGTGCTAGTGGTTTGGTTATGGGGGGGAACACTGAAGCTTTCTTT
CDR3 protein: CASGLVMGGNTEAFF

J gene: TRBJ1-2
clone size: .
V gene: TRBV7-9
D gene: .
CDR3 DNA: TGTGCCAGCAGTTCCGGGAGGAGCAGAGTAGGAGGCTACACCTTC
CDR3 protein: CASSSGRSRVGGYTF

J gene: TRBJ2-5
clone size: many
V gene: TRBV10-3
D gene: .
CDR3 DNA: TGTGCCATCAGGGGGCGCGGGGAGACCCAGTACTTC
CDR3 protein: CAIRGRGETQYF

J gene: TRBJ2-3
clone size: many
V gene: TRBV5-1
D gene: .
CDR3 DNA: TGCGCCAGCAGCTTGGTATCCGCCCGAGACACAGATACGCAGTATTTT
CDR3 protein: CASSLVSARDTDTQYF

J gene: TRBJ1-6
clone size: .
V gene: TRBV6-2/TRBV6-3
D gene: TRBD1
CDR3 DNA: TGTGCCAGCAAGACAAAGTTTTTTGGACAGGGGACGTCCTATAATTCACCCCTCCACTTT
CDR3 protein: CASKTKFFGQGTSYNSPLHF

J gene: TRBJ1-5
clone size: many
V gene: TRBV30
D gene: .
CDR3 DNA: TGTGCCTGGAGTGATAGTGATCAGCCCCAGCATTTT
CDR3 protein: CAWSDSDQPQHF

J gene: TRBJ2-6
clone size: .
V gene: TRBV19
D gene: .
CDR3 DNA: TGTGCCAGTAGTATCGTTTCGGCTAACCACCTCTCTGGGGCCAACGTCCTGACTTTC
CDR3 protein: CASSIVSANHLSGANVLTF

J gene: TRBJ2-2
clone size: .
V gene: TRBV7-9
D gene: .
CDR3 DNA: TGTGCCAGCAGGGACTCAGGGGATCCCGGGGAGCTGTTTTTT
CDR3 protein: CASRDSGDPGELFF

J gene: TRBJ1-6
clone size: .
V gene: TRBV10-3
D gene: TRBD1
CDR3 DNA: TGTGCCATCGGAACAGGGGTTACCGATAATTCACCCCTCCACTTT
CDR3 protein: CAIGTGVTDNSPLHF

J gene: TRBJ1-6
clone size: .
V gene: TRBV12-3/TRBV12-4
D gene: .
CDR3 DNA: TGTGCCAGCCGGGAAGGGGGTTCTCTTTATAATTCACCCCTCCACTTT
CDR3 protein: CASREGGSLYNSPLHF

J gene: TRBJ1-6
clone size: many
V gene: TRBV27
D gene: .
CDR3 DNA: TGTGCCAGCAGTCGCGTCCCCGGCAGGGCTTATCAGCCCGGGGGTTCACCCCTCCACTTT
CDR3 protein: CASSRVPGRAYQPGGSPLHF

J gene: TRBJ2-7
clone size: many
V gene: TRBV20-1
D gene: .
CDR3 DNA: TGCAGTGCTTCACAGGGAAGCTCCTACGAGCAGTACTTC
CDR3 protein: CSASQGSSYEQYF

J gene: TRBJ2-5
clone size: .
V gene: TRBV7-9
D gene: .
CDR3 DNA: TGTGCCAGCAGCACCTTAGTGGAGACCCAGTACTTC
CDR3 protein: CASSTLVETQYF

J gene: TRBJ1-3
clone size: .
V gene: TRBV7-2
D gene: .
CDR3 DNA: TGTGCCAGCAGCTTAGATCGGGGGATCTCTGGAAACACCATATATTTT
CDR3 protein: CASSLDRGISGNTIYF

J gene: TRBJ1-1
clone size: few
V gene: TRBV3-1
D gene: .
CDR3 DNA: TGTGCCAGCAGCCAGGGGCCCGTGGAGAACACTGAAGCTTTCTTT
CDR3 protein: CASSQGPVENTEAFF

J gene: TRBJ2-1
clone size: few
V gene: TRBV9
D gene: .
CDR3 DNA: TGTGCCAGCAGCCCCCGAGAGGGCACAACCTACAATGAGCAGTTCTTC
CDR3 protein: CASSPREGTTYNEQFF

J gene: TRBJ2-3
clone size: .
V gene: TRBV14
D gene: .
CDR3 DNA: TGTGCCAGCAGCGAGAGAAGGCACCTCACAGATACGCAGTATTTT
CDR3 protein: CASSERRHLTDTQYF

J gene: TRBJ2-1
clone size: many
V gene: TRBV28
D gene: TRBD2
CDR3 DNA: TGTGCCAGCAGTTTTAGCGGGACTGCCCATGAGCAGTTCTTC
CDR3 protein: CASSFSGTAHEQFF

J gene: TRBJ1-1
clone size: many
V gene: TRBV11-2
D gene: .
CDR3 DNA: TGTGCCAGCAGCTTAGTTCGGGGGGGTGAAGCTTTCTTT
CDR3 protein: CASSLVRGGEAFF

J gene: TRBJ2-1
clone size: .
V gene: TRBV6-5
D gene: TRBD2
CDR3 DNA: TGTGCCAGCAGTTACCCCGGCAGCGGGAGCAGTAATGAGCAGTTCTTC
CDR3 protein: CASSYPGSGSSNEQFF

J gene: TRBJ1-2
clone size: few
V gene: TRBV4-1
D gene: .
CDR3 DNA: TGCGCCAGCAGCCAAGTTCTGGAGGGTTTAAACTATGGCTACACCTTC
CDR3 protein: CASSQVLEGLNYGYTF

J gene: TRBJ2-2
clone size: many
V gene: TRBV11-2
D gene: .
CDR3 DNA: TGTGCCAGCACCGATCTTACCGCGAACACCGGGGAGCTGTTTTTT
CDR3 protein: CASTDLTANTGELFF

J gene: TRBJ2-1
clone size: many
V gene: TRBV20-1
D gene: TRBD2
CDR3 DNA: TGCAGTGCTCCTCTCCGGGGGGGGAGGAATGAGCAGTTCTTC
CDR3 protein: CSAPLRGGRNEQFF

J gene: TRBJ1-5
clone size: many
V gene: TRBV7-9
D gene: .
CDR3 DNA: TGTGCCAGCAGCTTATCCGCGGCAGGGAATCAGCCCCAGCATTTT
CDR3 protein: CASSLSAAGNQPQHF